The clone carrying this T cell receptor beta chain appeared a few times. The sample belongs to a study of T-cell reconstitution after alpha-beta-depleted transplantation in children. Per the germline V gene, CDR1 is SGHRS and CDR2 is YFSETQ. V was pared by 4 bases and J by 3 bases, with 14 bases between. The CDR3 length is 15 residues. Library preparation (for TCRbeta) was performed with unique molecular identifiers. Using its own MiXCR run on the PCR reads, TCRdb lists one record per CDR3 protein. The sample has about 610,000 distinct CDR3 sequences, approximately 10% seen once. The chain has TRBV5-1 and TRBJ2-1; possible D gene TRBD1, 6 bases. The sample here was PBMCs from the stem cell graft donor, taken from the stem cell graft. The clonotype originates from a human donor who donated a stem cell graft to a child with acute myeloid leukemia. The CDR3 spells CASSITRDNYNEQFF. Written as DNA, the CDR3 is TGCGCCAGCAGCATAACCCGGGACAACTACAATGAGCAGTTCTTC.